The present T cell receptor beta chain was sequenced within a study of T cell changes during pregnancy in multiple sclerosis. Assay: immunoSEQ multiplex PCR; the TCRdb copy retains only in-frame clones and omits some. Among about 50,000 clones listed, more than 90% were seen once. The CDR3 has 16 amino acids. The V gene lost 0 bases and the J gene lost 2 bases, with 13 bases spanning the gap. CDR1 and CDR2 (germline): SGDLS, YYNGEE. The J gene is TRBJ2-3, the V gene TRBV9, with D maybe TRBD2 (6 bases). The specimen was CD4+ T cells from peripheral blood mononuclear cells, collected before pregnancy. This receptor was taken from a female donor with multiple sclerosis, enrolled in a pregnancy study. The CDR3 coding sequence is TGTGCCAGCAGCGTAGGGGGTAGCGGACTCACAGATACGCAGTATTTT. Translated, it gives CASSVGGSGLTDTQYF.